What follows are 17 T cell receptor beta chains derived from one specimen sequenced in a study of cytomegalovirus exposure and HLA in healthy donors. The PCR ran on 60 Vbeta and 13 Jbeta primers. TCRdb's table, derived via immunoSEQ multiplex PCR, lists solely in-frame clones and lacks some. The data show tens of thousands of clones, with 7.5% to 8.5% seen just once and about 2.5% held by the top ten. Sequences were obtained from PBMCs. The receptors here all came from a man aged 45-60 years in good health and CMV-seronegative.

This clone was seen a few times. This sequence joins TRBV7-2 and TRBJ1-5; D is ambiguous. V shed 3 bases and J shed 9 bases, with 12 bases lying between them. The germline V gene encodes CDR1 SGHTA and CDR2 FQGNSA. The CDR3 is made up of 13 amino acids. The CDR3: CASSFEGGRPQHF. CDR3 nucleotides: TGTGCCAGCAGCTTTGAGGGAGGGCGGCCCCAGCATTTT.

This clone has just a few counts. The chain joins TRBV6-1 to TRBJ1-5; 12 bases agree with TRBD1. Germline V gene data show CDR1 as MNHNS and CDR2 as SASEGT. There are 19 residues in the CDR3. V trimming: 4 bases; J trimming: 6 bases; junction bases outside the gene matches: 16. The CDR3 here is CASSATEGTGGATSQPQHF. CDR3 nucleotides: TGTGCCAGCAGTGCCACTGAGGGGACAGGGGGCGCGACTTCTCAGCCCCAGCATTTT.

CDR3 amino acids: CASSRGRGRNSPLHF. The DNA of the CDR3 is TGTGCCAGCAGCAGGGGCAGGGGAAGAAATTCACCCCTCCACTTT. V usage is TRBV11-2 and J usage is TRBJ1-6; the D gene is possibly TRBD1 (6 bases). This CDR3 is 15 amino acids long. CDR1 is SGHAT, CDR2 FQNNGV, per germline. Trimming removed 5 bases at V and 7 bases at J, with 15 bases between.

This clone has a handful of counts. The chain employs TRBV7-2 and TRBJ2-1, with a tentative D call TRBD2 (5 bases). The V gene's germline CDR1 is SGHTA and CDR2 FQGNSA. The V end was cut by 1 base, the J end by 8 bases, with 9 bases between. This CDR3 has 13 amino acids. CDR3 bases: TGTGCCAGCAGCTTAGTCGGGAAGGATGAGCAGTTCTTC. It codes for CASSLVGKDEQFF.

This clone appeared a few times. V and J are TRBV9 and TRBJ1-5; D is unclear. This CDR3 is built from 14 residues. The germline gives CDR1 SGDLS, CDR2 YYNGEE. With 4 bases removed from V and 7 bases from J, the gap between germline ends came to 15 bases. For the CDR3, the DNA is TGTGCCAGCAGCCCTCGCCCGGCGGGGCAGCCCCAGCATTTT. Residues: CASSPRPAGQPQHF.

The V gene is TRBV2, the J gene TRBJ1-2; 8 nucleotides match TRBD1. The V segment lost 1 base and the J segment 5 bases; nucleotides outside the gene matches: 3. The length of the CDR3 is 14 residues. In germline, CDR1 is SNHLY, CDR2 FYNNEI. The CDR3 nucleotides read TGTGCCAGCAGTGAAGGACAGGGGCGTTATGGCTACACCTTC. It translates to CASSEGQGRYGYTF.

This rearrangement joins TRBV4-3 to TRBJ1-4; no clear D gene. V gave up 0 bases and J gave up 5 bases, with 19 bases separating them. This CDR3 is 18 amino acids long. Germline CDR1 is LGHNA and CDR2 is YSLEER. The CDR3, as DNA: TGCGCCAGCAGCCAAGACTTGCCGACTGCCCGATTGAATGAAAAACTGTTTTTT. Residues: CASSQDLPTARLNEKLFF.

The table lists this clone with a few counts. V usage is TRBV10-3 and J usage is TRBJ2-7; 8 bases match TRBD2. The germline CDR1 and CDR2 sequences are ENHRY and SYGVKD. J was trimmed by 0 bases and V by 3 bases; bases with no gene match: 7. The CDR3 loop spans 16 amino acids. The CDR3 spells CAISEMAGGLSYEQYF. The CDR3 DNA reads TGTGCCATCAGTGAAATGGCGGGGGGCCTCTCCTACGAGCAGTACTTC.

The chain joins TRBV28 to TRBJ2-7; D gene ambiguous. The V end lost 6 bases, the J end lost 7 bases, and 10 bases lay between the germline ends. This CDR3 contains 11 residues. Germline lookup yields CDR1 MDHEN and CDR2 SYDVKM. The CDR3 loop is CASRSLGEQYF. Here the CDR3 DNA reads TGTGCCAGCAGATCCCTCGGGGAGCAGTACTTC.

Here the CDR3 DNA reads TGCGCCAGCAGCTATCAGGGGGCGGAAGAGACCCAGTACTTC. This sequence encodes CASSYQGAEETQYF. The chain joins TRBV5-1 to TRBJ2-5; 8 bases agree with TRBD1. Germline V CDR1 and CDR2: SGHRS, YFSETQ. CDR3 length: 14 amino acids. V lost 3 bases, J lost 3 bases, and 4 bases stayed unmatched.

V and J are TRBV7-3 and TRBJ2-1, with TRBD2 identical over 11 bases. CDR1 and CDR2 (germline): SGHTA, FQGTGA. Losses at the gene ends were 2 bases for V and 0 bases for J; bases not matched to a gene: 6. The CDR3 length is 18 residues. The CDR3 DNA reads TGTGCCAGCAGCTTAGTAGCGGGAGGGCCTGGCTCCTACAATGAGCAGTTCTTC. Translating it yields CASSLVAGGPGSYNEQFF.

V gene TRBV5-5 combines with J gene TRBJ2-1; D is unclear. V was cut by 2 bases and J by 0 bases, with 9 bases left in between. CDR3 length: 15 amino acids. Germline V gene lookup returns CDR1 SGHKS and CDR2 YYEKEE (reference sequence). The CDR3 loop reads CASSLEESSYNEQFF. The CDR3 DNA sequence: TGTGCCAGCAGCTTAGAAGAGAGCTCCTACAATGAGCAGTTCTTC.

This clone was detected a few times. This chain connects TRBV5-4 to TRBJ1-2; D unclear. Trimming shortened V by 1 base and J by 1 base, and 8 bases separated the two germline ends. The CDR3 length is 14 residues. Germline V gene data show CDR1 as SGHNT and CDR2 as YYREEE (reference sequence). CDR3 nucleotides: TGTGCCAGCAGCTTGTCACCCTATAACTATGGCTACACCTTC. Translated: CASSLSPYNYGYTF.

The chain has TRBV28 and TRBJ1-6; D remains unclear. The ends were cut back, 3 bases at V and 6 bases at J, with 9 bases in the middle. The CDR3 consists of 14 residues. CDR1 is MDHEN and CDR2 is SYDVKM in the germline V gene. In nucleotides, the CDR3 is TGTGCCAGCAGTTTTCGAGGGCCTAATTCACCCCTCCACTTT. Translating it yields CASSFRGPNSPLHF.

This clone was seen a few times. CDR3: CASSANTGVFYGYTF. The CDR3 DNA is TGTGCCAGCAGCGCAAATACAGGGGTTTTCTATGGCTACACCTTC. This chain joins TRBV7-2 and TRBJ1-2, with 7 bases aligning to TRBD1. V dropped 5 bases and J dropped 4; count of bases not matched to a gene: 10. This CDR3 has 15 residues. The germline V gene has CDR1 SGHTA and CDR2 FQGNSA.

The chain uses TRBV7-6 and TRBJ1-1; 8 bases fit TRBD1. Germline V lookup: CDR1 SGHVS, CDR2 FNYEAQ. There are 15 residues in the CDR3. V lost 5 bases and J lost 1; bases outside the gene matches: 6. The CDR3 protein is CASSDPRGRNTEAFF. CDR3 coding DNA: TGTGCCAGCAGCGACCCCAGGGGGCGGAACACTGAAGCTTTCTTT.

This clone was counted between two and nine times. The rearrangement links TRBV7-3 to TRBJ2-2; 8 bases are a match to TRBD2. Germline trimming cut 5 bases from V and 5 bases from J; bases unmatched to any gene: 13. The germline CDR1 and CDR2 sequences are SGHTA and FQGTGA. CDR3 length: 17 amino acids. CDR3 nucleotide sequence: TGTGCCAGCAGCGCCGCGGGGGGTAGCGGGCTAACCGGGGAGCTGTTTTTT. Translating gives CASSAAGGSGLTGELFF.